What follows are 14 T cell receptor beta chains derived from one specimen sequenced in a study of persistence of HIV-infected CD4 T cells (dated by TCRdb to about 2020). In the paper's terms, the treatment or condition label means: suppressive antiretroviral therapy. Lysates of CMV-infected fibroblasts were used at approximately 10 ug/mL for cell stimulation. Memory populations depleted of antigen-responding cells were obtained by sorting nonresponding CD40L-negative CD69-negative CD45RO-high memory CD4+ T cells. The immunoSEQ hsTCRB assay version 4 in survey mode was used to sequence TCRbeta repertoires from genomic DNA. TCRdb provides this immuneACCESS table in a form limited to in-frame rearrangements. Some clones are lacking; in checked studies, under half of them reflect an unresolved V gene, and why the rest are absent is not known. The table for this sample lists some 48,000 clones; around 80% of them were counted only once. The ten largest clonotypes hold less than 3% of the sample.

Their recognized antigens are unknown. The material sequenced was CD4+ T cells sorted from PBMCs after roughly 17-hour stimulation, taken from a patient who received antiretroviral therapy. The sample's cell subset or site label is to be understood as: CD40L-CD69- CD45RO-high memory CD4 T cells not responding to CMV lysate. The receptors stem from an adult man with HIV who was CMV-seropositive.

The V call is TRBV7-9, the J call TRBJ1-4; 8 bases align to TRBD1. Germline CDR1 and CDR2: SEHNR and FQNEAQ (reference sequence). This CDR3 is built from 15 residues. Unmatched junction bases numbered 5, after V lost 0 bases and J lost 8 bases. Written as DNA, the CDR3 is TGTGCCAGCAGCTTAGCGCAGGGGGCGAAGGAAAAACTGTTTTTT. Residues: CASSLAQGAKEKLFF.

The chain joins TRBV19 to TRBJ2-1; 14 nucleotides align to TRBD2. J gave up 7 bases and V 4 bases, and 3 bases lay outside the gene matches. Germline V gene sequence: CDR1 LNHDA, CDR2 SQIVND (reference sequence). This CDR3 region has 15 residues. The CDR3 reads CASSTGTSGRNEQFF. In DNA, the CDR3 is TGTGCCAGTAGTACGGGGACTAGCGGGAGAAATGAGCAGTTCTTC.

The rearrangement links TRBV5-1 to TRBJ1-1; D gene ambiguous. Trimming shortened V by 2 bases and J by 1 base, and 12 bases separated the two germline ends. CDR3 length: 15 residues. CDR1 SGHRS and CDR2 YFSETQ come from the germline V gene. CDR3 amino acids: CASSFQTAQNTEAFF. The DNA of the CDR3 is TGCGCCAGCAGCTTTCAGACCGCACAGAACACTGAAGCTTTCTTT.

The chain is built from TRBV20-1 and TRBJ1-4, with D unresolved. Germline values: CDR1 DFQATT, CDR2 SNEGSKA (reference sequence). The CDR3 has 15 residues. V lost 3 bases and J lost 2, with 13 bases in between. CDR3 in amino acids: CSASRGLATNEKLFF. CDR3 nucleotide sequence: TGCAGTGCTAGTCGGGGTTTGGCGACTAATGAAAAACTGTTTTTT.

The rearrangement uses TRBV2 and TRBJ1-5; D unclear. The germline V gene has CDR1 SNHLY and CDR2 FYNNEI. CDR3 length: 13 amino acids. V lost 4 bases, J lost 7 bases, and 11 bases lay in between. CDR3 sequence (DNA): TGTGCCAGCAGTGTCGAGATGGCACAGCCCCAGCATTTT. Its translation is CASSVEMAQPQHF.

This clone was seen only once. This sequence joins TRBV6-1 and TRBJ1-5; no firm D call. CDR1 is MNHNS, CDR2 SASEGT, per germline. The V and J ends lost 1 base and 3 bases respectively, with 7 bases between them. The CDR3 length is 14 residues. CDR3 sequence reads: CASSEGRDNQPQHF. The CDR3 coding sequence is TGTGCCAGCAGTGAAGGGAGAGACAATCAGCCCCAGCATTTT.

The V call is TRBV7-2, the J call TRBJ2-7, with 11 bases aligning to TRBD2. The germline V gene has CDR1 SGHTA and CDR2 FQGNSA. Unmatched junction bases numbered 15, after V lost 2 bases and J lost 3 bases. This CDR3 contains 19 residues. In nucleotides, the CDR3 is TGTGCCAGCAGCTTAAGAGGGGGACTAGCGGCTTTAAGAGACTACGAGCAGTACTTC. Its protein product is CASSLRGGLAALRDYEQYF. The full variable domain, completed using reference TRBV7-2 and TRBJ2-7, is GAGVSQSPSNKVTEKGKDVELRCDPISGHTALYWYRQSLGQGLEFLIYFQGNSAPDKSGLPSDRFSAERTGGSVSTLTIQRTQQEDSAVYLCASSLRGGLAALRDYEQYFGPGTRLTVT.

The chain combines TRBV7-2 with TRBJ1-3; D unclear. With 9 bases removed from V and 2 bases from J, the gap between germline ends came to 17 bases. Germline lookup yields CDR1 SGHTA and CDR2 FQGNSA. CDR3 length: 15 amino acids. The CDR3 reads CASGLTFPTGNTIYF. CDR3 bases: TGTGCCAGTGGCTTAACCTTCCCCACTGGAAACACCATATATTTT.

The chain has TRBV14 and TRBJ1-5; D is unresolved. This CDR3 has 19 residues. Per germline, CDR1 SGHDN and CDR2 FVKESK. V lost 3 bases and J lost 0, with 21 bases in between. The CDR3 coding sequence is TGTGCCAGCAGCCACCTCACGGTGACCCCACTGTGTAGCAATCAGCCCCAGCATTTT. Protein sequence: CASSHLTVTPLCSNQPQHF.

This clone has just a few counts. The chain joins TRBV19 to TRBJ2-7, with 9 bases lining up with TRBD1. Germline loops: CDR1 LNHDA, CDR2 SQIVND (reference sequence). The CDR3 is 16 amino acids. With V trimmed by 6 bases and J by 2 bases, 11 bases remained unmatched. The CDR3 DNA is TGTGCCAGTAGAAGGACAGGGGTCGGGGGGACCTACGAGCAGTACTTC. As protein: CASRRTGVGGTYEQYF.

The chain carries TRBV6-5 and TRBJ1-2, with D maybe TRBD1 (6 bases). The V end was cut by 6 bases, the J end by 5 bases, with 13 bases between. CDR1 is MNHEY, CDR2 SVGAGI, per germline. CDR3 length equals 13 residues. CDR3: CASSPQGWYGYTF. CDR3 sequence (DNA): TGTGCCAGCAGCCCACAGGGATGGTATGGCTACACCTTC.

The chain is built from TRBV30 and TRBJ2-3; 11 nucleotides align to TRBD2. Per the germline V gene, CDR1 is GTSNPN and CDR2 is SVGIG (reference sequence). The CDR3 extends over 17 amino acids. Unmatched junction bases numbered 9, after V lost 4 bases and J lost 0 bases. In nucleotides, the CDR3 is TGTGCCTGGACCCCGGGACTAGCGGCTCCTAGCACAGATACGCAGTATTTT. Protein product: CAWTPGLAAPSTDTQYF.

The J gene is TRBJ1-2, the V gene TRBV2, with 8 bases that match TRBD1. The trim removed 6 bases at V and 2 bases at J, leaving 14 bases unmatched. The CDR3 covers 17 residues. Germline V CDR1 and CDR2: SNHLY, FYNNEI. CDR3: CASRAYAGTGANYGYTF. For the CDR3, the DNA is TGTGCCAGCAGGGCTTACGCCGGGACAGGAGCCAACTATGGCTACACCTTC. Complete variable domain (other parts from reference TRBV2 and TRBJ1-2): EPEVTQTPSHQVTQMGQEVILRCVPISNHLYFYWYRQILGQKVEFLVSFYNNEISEKSEIFDDQFSVERPDGSNFTLKIRSTKLEDSAMYFCASRAYAGTGANYGYTFGSGTRLTVV.

This clone was recorded a few times. This rearrangement joins TRBV5-1 to TRBJ1-3; D perhaps matches TRBD1 (5 bases). The CDR3 spans 17 residues. The ends were cut back, 3 bases at V and 0 bases at J, with 16 bases in the middle. Per the germline V gene, CDR1 is SGHRS and CDR2 is YFSETQ. The CDR3 DNA follows: TGCGCCAGCAGCTCGACTCCGGGGGGGTCCTCTGGAAACACCATATATTTT. Translation: CASSSTPGGSSGNTIYF.